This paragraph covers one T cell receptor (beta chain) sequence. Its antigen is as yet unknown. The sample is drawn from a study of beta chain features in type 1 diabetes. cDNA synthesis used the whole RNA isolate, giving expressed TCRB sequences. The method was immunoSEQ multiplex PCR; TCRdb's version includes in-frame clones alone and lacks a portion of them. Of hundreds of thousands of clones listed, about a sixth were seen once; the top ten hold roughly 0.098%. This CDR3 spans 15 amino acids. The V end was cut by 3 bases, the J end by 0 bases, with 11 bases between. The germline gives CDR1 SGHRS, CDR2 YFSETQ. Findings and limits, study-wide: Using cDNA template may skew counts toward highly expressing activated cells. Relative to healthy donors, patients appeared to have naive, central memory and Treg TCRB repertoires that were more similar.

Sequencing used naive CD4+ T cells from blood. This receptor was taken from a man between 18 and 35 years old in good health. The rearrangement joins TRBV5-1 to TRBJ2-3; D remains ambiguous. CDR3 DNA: TGCGCCAGCAGCTCCATGCTAACAAGCACAGATACGCAGTATTTT. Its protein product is CASSSMLTSTDTQYF.